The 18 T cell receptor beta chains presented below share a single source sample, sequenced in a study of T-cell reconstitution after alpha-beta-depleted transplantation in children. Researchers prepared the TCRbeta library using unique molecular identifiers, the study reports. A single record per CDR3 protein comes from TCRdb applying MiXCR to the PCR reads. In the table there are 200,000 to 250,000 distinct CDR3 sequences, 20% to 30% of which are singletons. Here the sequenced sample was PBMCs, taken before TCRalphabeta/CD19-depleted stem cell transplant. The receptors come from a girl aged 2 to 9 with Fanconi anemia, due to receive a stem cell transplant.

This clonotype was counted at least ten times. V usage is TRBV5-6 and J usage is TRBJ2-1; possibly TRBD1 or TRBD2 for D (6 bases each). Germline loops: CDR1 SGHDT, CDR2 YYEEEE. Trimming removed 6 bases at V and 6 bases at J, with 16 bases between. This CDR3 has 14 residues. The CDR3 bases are TGTGCCAGCACCCCAAGAGGGGGGACCAATGAGCAGTTCTTC. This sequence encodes CASTPRGGTNEQFF.

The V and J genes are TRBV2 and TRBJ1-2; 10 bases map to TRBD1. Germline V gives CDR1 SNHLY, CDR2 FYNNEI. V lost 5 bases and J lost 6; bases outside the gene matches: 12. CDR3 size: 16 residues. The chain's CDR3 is CASSPGTGEGWHGYTF. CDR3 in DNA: TGTGCCAGCAGTCCCGGGACAGGGGAGGGTTGGCATGGCTACACCTTC. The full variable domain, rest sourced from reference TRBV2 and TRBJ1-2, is EPEVTQTPSHQVTQMGQEVILRCVPISNHLYFYWYRQILGQKVEFLVSFYNNEISEKSEIFDDQFSVERPDGSNFTLKIRSTKLEDSAMYFCASSPGTGEGWHGYTFGSGTRLTVV.

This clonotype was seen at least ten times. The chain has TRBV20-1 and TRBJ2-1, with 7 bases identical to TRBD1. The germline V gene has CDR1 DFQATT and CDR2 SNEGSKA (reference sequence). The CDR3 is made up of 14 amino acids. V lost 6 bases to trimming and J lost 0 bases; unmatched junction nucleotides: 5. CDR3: CSATTGSSYNEQFF. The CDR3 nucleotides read TGCAGTGCAACGACAGGGAGCTCCTACAATGAGCAGTTCTTC.

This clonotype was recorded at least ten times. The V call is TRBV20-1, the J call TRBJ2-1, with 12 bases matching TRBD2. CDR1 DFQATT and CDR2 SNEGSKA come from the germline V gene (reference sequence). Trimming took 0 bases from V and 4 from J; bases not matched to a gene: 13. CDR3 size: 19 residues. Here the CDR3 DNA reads TGCAGTGCTAGAGATCTTGGGGCTAGCGGGGGGGCCGGGTACAATGAGCAGTTCTTC. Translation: CSARDLGASGGAGYNEQFF.

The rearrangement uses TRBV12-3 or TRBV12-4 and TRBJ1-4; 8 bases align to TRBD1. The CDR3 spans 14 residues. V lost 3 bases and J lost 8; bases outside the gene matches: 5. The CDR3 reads CASSLTGVIEKLFF. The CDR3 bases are TGTGCCAGCAGTTTGACAGGGGTTATCGAAAAACTGTTTTTT.

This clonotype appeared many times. The CDR3 region is CSARDTATGADTQYF. CDR3 in DNA: TGCAGTGCTAGAGATACGGCGACAGGGGCAGATACGCAGTATTTT. The chain carries TRBV20-1 and TRBJ2-3; TRBD1 matches 8 bases. The CDR3 loop spans 15 amino acids. CDR1 is DFQATT and CDR2 is SNEGSKA in the germline V gene (reference sequence). J lost 4 bases, V lost 0 bases, and 6 bases had no gene match.

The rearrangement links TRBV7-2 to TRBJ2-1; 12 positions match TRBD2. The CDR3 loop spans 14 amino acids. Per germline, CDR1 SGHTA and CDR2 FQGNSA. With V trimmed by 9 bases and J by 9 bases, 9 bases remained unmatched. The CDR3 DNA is TGTGCCAGGACAGCTAGCGGGAGGGGGGGTGAGCAGTTCTTC. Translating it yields CARTASGRGGEQFF. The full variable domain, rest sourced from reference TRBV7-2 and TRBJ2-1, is GAGVSQSPSNKVTEKGKDVELRCDPISGHTALYWYRQSLGQGLEFLIYFQGNSAPDKSGLPSDRFSAERTGGSVSTLTIQRTQQEDSAVYLCARTASGRGGEQFFGPGTRLTVL.

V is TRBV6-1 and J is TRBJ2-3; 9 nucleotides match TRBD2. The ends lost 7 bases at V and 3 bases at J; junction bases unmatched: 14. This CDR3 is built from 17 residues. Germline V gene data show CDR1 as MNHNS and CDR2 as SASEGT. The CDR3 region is CASTPWGRGLATDTQYF. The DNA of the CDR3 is TGTGCCAGCACCCCTTGGGGGCGGGGACTAGCAACAGATACGCAGTATTTT.

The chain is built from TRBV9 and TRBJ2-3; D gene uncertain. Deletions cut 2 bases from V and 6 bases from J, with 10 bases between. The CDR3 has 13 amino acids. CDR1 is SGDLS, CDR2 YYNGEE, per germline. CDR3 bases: TGTGCCAGCAGCGTCGGCGCCGGGGATACGCAGTATTTT. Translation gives CASSVGAGDTQYF.

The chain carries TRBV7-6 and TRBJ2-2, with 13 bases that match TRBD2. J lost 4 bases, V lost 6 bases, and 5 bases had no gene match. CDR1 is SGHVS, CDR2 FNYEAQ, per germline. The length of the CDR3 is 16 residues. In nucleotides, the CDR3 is TGTGCCAGCAGACTCGGGACTAGCGGGGCCACCGGGGAGCTGTTTTTT. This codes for CASRLGTSGATGELFF. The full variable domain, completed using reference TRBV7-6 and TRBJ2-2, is GAGVSQSPRYKVTKRGQDVALRCDPISGHVSLYWYRQALGQGPEFLTYFNYEAQQDKSGLPNDRFSAERPEGSISTLTIQRTEQRDSAMYRCASRLGTSGATGELFFGEGSRLTVL.

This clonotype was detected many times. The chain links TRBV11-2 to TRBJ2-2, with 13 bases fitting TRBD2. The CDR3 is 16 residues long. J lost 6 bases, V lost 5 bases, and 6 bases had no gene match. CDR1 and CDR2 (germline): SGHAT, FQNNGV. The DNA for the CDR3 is TGTGCCAGCAGCCCCCGACTAGCGGGAGGACCCGGGGAGCTGTTTTTT. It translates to CASSPRLAGGPGELFF.

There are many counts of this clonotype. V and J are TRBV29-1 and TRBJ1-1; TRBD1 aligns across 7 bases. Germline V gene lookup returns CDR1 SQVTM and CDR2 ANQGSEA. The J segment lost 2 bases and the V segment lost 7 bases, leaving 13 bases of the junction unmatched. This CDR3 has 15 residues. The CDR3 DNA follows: TGCAGCGCGGTGGGACAAGGGACAGTTAACACTGAAGCTTTCTTT. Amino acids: CSAVGQGTVNTEAFF.

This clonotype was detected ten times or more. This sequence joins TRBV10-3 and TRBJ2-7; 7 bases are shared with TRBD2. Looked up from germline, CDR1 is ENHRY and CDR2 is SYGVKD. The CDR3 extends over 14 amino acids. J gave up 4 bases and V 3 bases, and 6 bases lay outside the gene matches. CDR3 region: CAISEYGGGYEQYF. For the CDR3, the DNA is TGTGCCATCAGTGAATATGGGGGGGGGTACGAGCAGTACTTC.

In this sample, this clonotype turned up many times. CDR3 in amino acids: CSAPDSGTSGETQYF. The CDR3 coding sequence is TGCAGTGCCCCAGATTCCGGGACTAGCGGTGAGACCCAGTACTTC. The chain is built from TRBV20-1 and TRBJ2-5; 11 bases align to TRBD2. This CDR3 has 15 residues. Germline CDR1 DFQATT, CDR2 SNEGSKA (reference sequence). The trim removed 6 bases at V and 5 bases at J, leaving 11 bases unmatched.

As DNA, the CDR3 is TGTGCCAGCAGGCCACCGGGACTAGCGAACGGGGAGCTGTTTTTT. Translated: CASRPPGLANGELFF. The rearrangement joins TRBV7-3 to TRBJ2-2; 10 nucleotides line up with TRBD2. The trim removed 6 bases at V and 7 bases at J, leaving 8 bases unmatched. The CDR3 contains 15 residues. Per germline, CDR1 SGHTA and CDR2 FQGTGA.

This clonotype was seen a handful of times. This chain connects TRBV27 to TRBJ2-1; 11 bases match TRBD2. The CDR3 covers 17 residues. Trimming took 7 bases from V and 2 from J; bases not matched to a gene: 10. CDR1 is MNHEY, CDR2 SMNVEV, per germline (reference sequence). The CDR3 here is CASTERLAGFAYNEQFF. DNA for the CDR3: TGTGCCAGCACCGAGAGACTAGCGGGGTTTGCCTACAATGAGCAGTTCTTC.

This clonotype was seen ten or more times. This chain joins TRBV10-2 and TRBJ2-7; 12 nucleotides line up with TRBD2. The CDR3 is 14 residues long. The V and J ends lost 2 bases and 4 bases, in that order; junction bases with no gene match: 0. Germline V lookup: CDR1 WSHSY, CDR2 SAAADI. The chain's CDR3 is CASSELAGGYEQYF. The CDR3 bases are TGCGCCAGCAGTGAGCTAGCGGGAGGGTACGAGCAGTACTTC.

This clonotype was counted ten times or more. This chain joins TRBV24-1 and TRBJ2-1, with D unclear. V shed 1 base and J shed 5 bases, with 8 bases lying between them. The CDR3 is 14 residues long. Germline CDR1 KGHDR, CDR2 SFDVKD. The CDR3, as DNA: TGTGCCACCAGTGATTTAAAGAGTCACAATGAGCAGTTCTTC. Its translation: CATSDLKSHNEQFF.